This TCR beta chain was retrieved from a study of blood T cell repertoires in COVID-19. The method was immunoSEQ multiplex PCR; TCRdb's version includes in-frame clones alone and lacks a portion of them. In the table there are approximately 270,000 clones, over 75% of which are singletons. This clone was seen only once. V lost 6 bases, J lost 3 bases, and 11 bases lay in between. The CDR3 has 13 residues. CDR1 is MDHEN, CDR2 SYDVKM, per germline. V and J are TRBV28 and TRBJ1-1, with a possible D match to TRBD1 (5 bases). The TCR was taken from a woman aged 30 to 39 who had recovered from COVID-19. Sample: PBMCs or T cells enriched from blood (not recorded which). Here the CDR3 DNA reads TGTGCCAGCAGCCCAACAGGCTACACTGAAGCTTTCTTT. This translates into CASSPTGYTEAFF.